These T cell receptor beta chains were read from a single sample in a study of identical twins. Using its own MiXCR run on the 5' RACE reads, TCRdb lists one record per CDR3 protein. Of a few hundred thousand distinct CDR3 sequences in the sample, about 8% were seen once. The data were also submitted as part of a second study, on yellow fever vaccine responses in identical twins.

Sequencing input: CD8+ T cells sorted from blood. The source of these receptors is a woman aged 18-29 years in good health. Both conserved end residues are part of each CDR3. Fields, in order: clone size, J gene, D gene, V gene, CDR3 protein, CDR3 DNA. A D gene is named only where the DNA matches it firmly. Rows may omit the clone size; those that give it use once, few, many or a size class.

few,TRBJ1-6,TRBD1,TRBV7-9,CASSRRGQGYSPLHF,TGTGCCAGCAGCCGCCGGGGACAGGGTTATTCACCCCTCCACTTT
few,TRBJ2-5,.,TRBV7-9,CASSSGPLETQYF,TGTGCCAGCTCCTCCGGGCCGCTGGAGACCCAGTACTTC
.,TRBJ1-4,.,TRBV12-3/TRBV12-4,CASSLSPVRLFF,TGTGCCAGCAGCCTCTCCCCGGTGAGACTGTTTTTT
.,TRBJ2-7,TRBD2,TRBV7-3,CASSYGTSDEQYF,TGTGCCAGCAGCTACGGGACTAGTGACGAGCAGTACTTC
many,TRBJ1-1,TRBD1,TRBV5-1,CASSLRQGNTEAFF,TGCGCCAGCAGCTTGAGACAGGGGAACACTGAAGCTTTCTTT
many,TRBJ2-7,.,TRBV12-3/TRBV12-4,CASSFGRGGYEQYF,TGTGCCAGCAGTTTTGGTAGGGGGGGATACGAGCAGTACTTC
many,TRBJ2-1,TRBD2,TRBV11-2,CASSLGSLAGEWDEQFF,TGTGCCAGCAGCTTAGGCTCGCTAGCGGGAGAATGGGATGAGCAGTTCTTC
.,TRBJ2-2,TRBD2,TRBV20-1,CSARGWTSGGWNTGGLFF,TGCAGTGCTAGGGGGTGGACTAGCGGGGGCTGGAACACCGGGGGTCTGTTTTTT
few,TRBJ2-3,.,TRBV11-2,CASSLTSADTQYF,TGTGCCAGCAGCTTGACGTCGGCAGATACGCAGTATTTT
few,TRBJ2-1,TRBD2,TRBV28,CASSPLEGTNPYNEQFF,TGTGCCAGCAGTCCCCTTGAGGGGACTAACCCCTACAATGAGCAGTTCTTC
.,TRBJ2-7,.,TRBV27,CASSLSGGSTYEQYF,TGTGCCAGCAGTTTAAGTGGAGGGTCAACCTACGAGCAGTACTTC
.,TRBJ2-3,.,TRBV27,CASSETGWTDTQYF,TGTGCCAGCAGCGAGACAGGATGGACAGATACGCAGTATTTT
.,TRBJ2-1,.,TRBV9,CARSPPGGSNEQFF,TGTGCCAGGAGCCCCCCTGGGGGAAGCAATGAGCAGTTCTTC
.,TRBJ2-7,.,TRBV20-1,CSAHQGSVYEQYF,TGCAGTGCCCACCAGGGGTCGGTGTACGAGCAGTACTTC
.,TRBJ2-7,.,TRBV5-4,CASSHYPGTPRIYEQYF,TGTGCCAGCAGCCATTATCCCGGGACACCAAGAATCTACGAGCAGTACTTC
.,TRBJ2-7,.,TRBV7-2,CASSLVGPTEQYF,TGTGCCAGCAGCTTAGTCGGCCCGACCGAGCAGTACTTC
.,TRBJ1-2,TRBD1,TRBV2,CASRTGLGYTF,TGTGCCAGTCGGACAGGGCTTGGCTACACCTTC
.,TRBJ2-1,.,TRBV28,CASSFRLGWHEQFF,TGTGCCAGCAGTTTCCGACTAGGTTGGCATGAGCAGTTCTTC
.,TRBJ2-3,TRBD2,TRBV11-2,CASSLGASGGGDTQYF,TGTGCCAGCAGCTTAGGGGCTAGCGGGGGTGGCGATACGCAGTATTTT
.,TRBJ2-7,TRBD2,TRBV6-1,CASSEFTSGGAYEQYF,TGTGCCAGCAGTGAATTCACTAGCGGGGGGGCCTACGAGCAGTACTTC
many,TRBJ2-7,.,TRBV5-1,CASSLEATYEQYF,TGTGCCAGCAGCTTAGAGGCGACCTACGAGCAGTACTTC
many,TRBJ2-3,.,TRBV27,CASSLGRRITSTDTQYF,TGTGCCAGCAGTTTAGGACGGCGCATAACTAGCACAGATACGCAGTATTTT
many,TRBJ2-7,TRBD1,TRBV5-5,CASSPQTGTEIYEQYF,TGTGCCAGCAGCCCGCAAACCGGGACAGAAATCTACGAGCAGTACTTC
few,TRBJ2-1,TRBD1,TRBV20-1,CSARDSAGTGGVNEQFF,TGCAGTGCTAGAGATTCAGCTGGGACAGGGGGTGTGAATGAGCAGTTCTTC
many,TRBJ2-1,.,TRBV10-3,CAISESGGTSYNEQFF,TGTGCCATCAGTGAGTCGGGTGGGACCTCCTACAATGAGCAGTTCTTC
.,TRBJ2-7,.,TRBV4-2,CASSQDALTYEQYF,TGTGCCAGCAGCCAAGACGCCTTAACCTACGAGCAGTACTTC
many,TRBJ1-2,.,TRBV29-1,CSVPEWSYGYTF,TGCAGCGTCCCCGAGTGGTCCTATGGCTACACCTTC
many,TRBJ2-7,TRBD1,TRBV12-3/TRBV12-4,CASSLRDRGIAEQYF,TGTGCCAGCAGCCTCAGGGACAGAGGAATTGCCGAGCAGTACTTC
many,TRBJ1-4,.,TRBV7-9,CASSLGGEKLFF,TGTGCCAGCAGCTTGGGGGGTGAAAAACTGTTTTTT
few,TRBJ1-5,TRBD1,TRBV12-3/TRBV12-4,CASSLGQGGEPQHF,TGTGCCAGCAGTTTAGGACAGGGAGGAGAGCCCCAGCATTTT
.,TRBJ1-1,TRBD1,TRBV6-5,CASSYYTGGNTEAFF,TGTGCCAGCAGTTACTATACAGGGGGTAACACTGAAGCTTTCTTT
.,TRBJ2-7,TRBD2,TRBV29-1,CSVELQREGYEQYF,TGCAGCGTTGAACTGCAGCGGGAGGGCTACGAGCAGTACTTC
many,TRBJ2-5,TRBD1,TRBV27,CASSWGQGDIQETQYF,TGTGCCAGCAGTTGGGGACAGGGAGATATCCAAGAGACCCAGTACTTC
few,TRBJ1-5,.,TRBV7-9,CASSTNQGNSNQPQHF,TGTGCCAGCAGCACCAATCAGGGGAATAGCAATCAGCCCCAGCATTTT
few,TRBJ1-2,.,TRBV4-1,CASSQVGLYGYTF,TGCGCCAGCAGCCAAGTAGGGCTCTATGGCTACACCTTC
many,TRBJ2-2,TRBD1,TRBV10-1,CASSLGTGGLNTGELFF,TGCGCCAGCAGTCTTGGGACAGGGGGACTCAACACCGGGGAGCTGTTTTTT
.,TRBJ2-5,.,TRBV20-1,CSARAGAILETQYF,TGCAGTGCTAGAGCAGGGGCGATCTTGGAGACCCAGTACTTC
many,TRBJ2-7,.,TRBV5-6,CASRLAGVSYEQYF,TGTGCCAGCAGATTAGCAGGGGTATCCTACGAGCAGTACTTC
many,TRBJ1-2,.,TRBV10-3,CAISETTVGYTF,TGTGCCATCAGTGAGACCACAGTAGGCTACACCTTC
few,TRBJ2-7,.,TRBV6-2/TRBV6-3,CASSYKVSLGTYEQYF,TGTGCCAGCAGTTACAAGGTCAGCCTCGGAACCTACGAGCAGTACTTC
few,TRBJ2-3,TRBD1,TRBV9,CASDRGHTQYF,TGTGCCAGTGACAGGGGACATACGCAGTATTTT
few,TRBJ2-7,TRBD2,TRBV15,CATSRDLAGNSYEQYF,TGTGCCACCAGCAGAGATCTAGCGGGTAACTCCTACGAGCAGTACTTC
few,TRBJ1-3,TRBD1,TRBV9,CASSVGTVAGNTIYF,TGTGCCAGCAGCGTGGGGACAGTGGCCGGAAACACCATATATTTT